This T cell receptor (beta chain) was identified in a study of blood T cell repertoires in COVID-19. CDR3 length: 15 amino acids. Germline-derived CDR1 and CDR2 are SGHRS and YFSETQ. V was clipped by 2 bases and J by 1 base, with 12 bases between them. The method was immunoSEQ multiplex PCR; TCRdb's version includes in-frame clones alone and lacks a portion of them. This table holds approximately 280,000 clones, around nine tenths found once. This chain connects TRBV5-1 to TRBJ1-1, with D perhaps matching TRBD1 (6 bases). The sequenced sample was peripheral blood. The receptor comes from a man aged 40-55 years with acute or convalescent COVID-19. In nucleotides, the CDR3 is TGCGCCAGCAGCTTATTCAGGGGCCCGAACACTGAAGCTTTCTTT. Its translation is CASSLFRGPNTEAFF. Drawing the rest from reference TRBV5-1 and TRBJ1-1, the complete variable domain is KAGVTQTPRYLIKTRGQQVTLSCSPISGHRSVSWYQQTPGQGLQFLFEYFSETQRNKGNFPGRFSGRQFSNSRSEMNVSTLELGDSALYLCASSLFRGPNTEAFFGQGTRLTVV.